This TCR beta chain was documented in a study of early T cells in non-severe SARS-CoV-2 infection. Looking at the study overall: Unpaired chains resulted from sequencing bulk RNA of unsorted whole blood.

V shed 0 bases and J shed 5 bases, with 10 bases lying between them. The CDR3 loop spans 14 amino acids. CDR1 is LGHNA, CDR2 YNFKEQ, per germline. Using its own MiXCR run on the 5' RACE reads, TCRdb lists one record per CDR3 protein. The table includes 24,000 or so distinct CDR3 sequences, about 4.4% detected once. This clonotype was seen repeatedly, ten times or more. This rearrangement joins TRBV4-2 to TRBJ1-2, with D unresolved. This clonotype was sampled from an adult who was a healthcare worker with PCR-confirmed SARS-CoV-2 infection or an uninfected control (not recorded which). The sequencing sample was made of whole blood. DNA of the CDR3: TGTGCCAGCAGCCAAGATTGGGCAGATTATGGCTACACCTTC. Its translation is CASSQDWADYGYTF.